This TCR beta chain was retrieved from a study of blood T cell repertoires in COVID-19. In the study overall: Specimens from acute and convalescent COVID-19 originated in the United States, Italy and Spain. PBMCs, B-cell-depleted T cells, or T cells provided the cDNA or gDNA that made up the material.

In the authors' methods: Estimates of nucleated cell counts were drawn from the amplification of reference gene primers. TCRdb's copy holds only in-frame clones and misses some; the assay was immunoSEQ multiplex PCR. That table furnishes V, J and clone size, whereas the DNA furnished D and trimming. The data hold roughly 80,000 clones, with about four fifths observed a single time. The sample comprised peripheral blood. The clonotype comes from a human donor in a cohort sampled during active COVID-19.

The CDR3 DNA follows: TGCGCCAGCAGCTGGCAGGGGGCCGGCACCGGGGAGCTGTTTTTT. This translates into CASSWQGAGTGELFF. The rearrangement uses TRBV5-1 and TRBJ2-2, with 8 bases matching TRBD1. The CDR3 contains 15 residues. CDR1 and CDR2 from the germline V gene are SGHRS and YFSETQ. Germline trimming cut 3 bases from V and 4 bases from J; bases unmatched to any gene: 5.